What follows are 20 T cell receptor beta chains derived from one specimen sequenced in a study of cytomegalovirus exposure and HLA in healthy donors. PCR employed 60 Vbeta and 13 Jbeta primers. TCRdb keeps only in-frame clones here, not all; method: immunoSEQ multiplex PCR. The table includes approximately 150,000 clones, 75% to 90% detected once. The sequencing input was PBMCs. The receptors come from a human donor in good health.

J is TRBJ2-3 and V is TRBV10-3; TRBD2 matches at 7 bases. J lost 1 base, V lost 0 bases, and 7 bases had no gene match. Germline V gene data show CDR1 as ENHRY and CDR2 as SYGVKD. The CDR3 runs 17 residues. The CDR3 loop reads CAISESKRGVGTDTQYF. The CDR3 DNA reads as TGTGCCATCAGTGAGTCGAAACGGGGGGTTGGCACAGATACGCAGTATTTT.

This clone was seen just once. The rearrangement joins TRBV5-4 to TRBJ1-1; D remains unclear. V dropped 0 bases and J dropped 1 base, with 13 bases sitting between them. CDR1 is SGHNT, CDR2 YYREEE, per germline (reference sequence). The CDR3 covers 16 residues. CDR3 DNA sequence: TGTGCCAGCAGCTTGGGGCCGAGAGGAGGGAACACTGAAGCTTTCTTT. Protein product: CASSLGPRGGNTEAFF.

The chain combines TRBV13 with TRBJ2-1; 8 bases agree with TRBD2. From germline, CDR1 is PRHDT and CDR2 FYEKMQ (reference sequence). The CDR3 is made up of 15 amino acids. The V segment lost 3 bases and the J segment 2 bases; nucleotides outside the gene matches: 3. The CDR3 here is CASSLLRGAYNEQFF. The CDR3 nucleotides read TGTGCCAGCAGCTTGCTGCGGGGGGCCTACAATGAGCAGTTCTTC. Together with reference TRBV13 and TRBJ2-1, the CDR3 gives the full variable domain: AAGVIQSPRHLIKEKRETATLKCYPIPRHDTVYWYQQGPGQDPQFLISFYEKMQSDKGSIPDRFSAQQFSDYHSELNMSSLELGDSALYFCASSLLRGAYNEQFFGPGTRLTVL.

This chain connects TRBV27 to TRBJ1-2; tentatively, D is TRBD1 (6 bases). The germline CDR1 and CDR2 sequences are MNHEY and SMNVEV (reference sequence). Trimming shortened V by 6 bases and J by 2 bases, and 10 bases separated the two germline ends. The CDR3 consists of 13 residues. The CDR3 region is CASSRTDNYGYTF. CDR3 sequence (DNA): TGTGCCAGCAGCAGGACAGACAACTATGGCTACACCTTC.

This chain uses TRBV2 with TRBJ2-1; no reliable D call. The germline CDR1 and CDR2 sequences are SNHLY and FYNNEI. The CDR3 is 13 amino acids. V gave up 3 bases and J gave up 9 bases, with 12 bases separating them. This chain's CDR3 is CASSEAQAGEQFF. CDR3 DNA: TGTGCCAGCAGTGAGGCCCAGGCTGGTGAGCAGTTCTTC. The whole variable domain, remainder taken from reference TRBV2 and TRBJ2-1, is EPEVTQTPSHQVTQMGQEVILRCVPISNHLYFYWYRQILGQKVEFLVSFYNNEISEKSEIFDDQFSVERPDGSNFTLKIRSTKLEDSAMYFCASSEAQAGEQFFGPGTRLTVL.

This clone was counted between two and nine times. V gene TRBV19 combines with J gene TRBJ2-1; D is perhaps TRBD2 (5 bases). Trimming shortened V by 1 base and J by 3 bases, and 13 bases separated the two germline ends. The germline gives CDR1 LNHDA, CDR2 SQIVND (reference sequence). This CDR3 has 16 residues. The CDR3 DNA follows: TGTGCCAGTAGTATAGGCGAGGGTGAGGGCTACAATGAGCAGTTCTTC. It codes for CASSIGEGEGYNEQFF.

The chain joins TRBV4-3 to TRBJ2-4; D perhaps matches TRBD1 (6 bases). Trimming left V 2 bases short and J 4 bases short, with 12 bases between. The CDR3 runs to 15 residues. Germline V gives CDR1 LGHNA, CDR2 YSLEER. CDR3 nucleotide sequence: TGCGCCAGCAGCCAAATACAGGGTAGAAAAAACATTCAGTACTTC. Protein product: CASSQIQGRKNIQYF.

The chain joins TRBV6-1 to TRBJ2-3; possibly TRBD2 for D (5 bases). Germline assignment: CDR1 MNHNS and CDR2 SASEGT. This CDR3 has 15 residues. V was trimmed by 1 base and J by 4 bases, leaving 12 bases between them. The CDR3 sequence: CASSEGVSGADTQYF. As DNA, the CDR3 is TGTGCCAGCAGTGAAGGAGTCAGCGGTGCAGATACGCAGTATTTT.

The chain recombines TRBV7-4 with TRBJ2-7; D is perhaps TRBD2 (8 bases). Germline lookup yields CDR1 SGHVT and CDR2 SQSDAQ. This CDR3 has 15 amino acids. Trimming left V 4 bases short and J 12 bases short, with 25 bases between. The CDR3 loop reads CASSSEGASGPRRYF. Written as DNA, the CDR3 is TGTGCCAGCAGCTCAGAGGGGGCTAGCGGGCCACGGCGGTACTTC.

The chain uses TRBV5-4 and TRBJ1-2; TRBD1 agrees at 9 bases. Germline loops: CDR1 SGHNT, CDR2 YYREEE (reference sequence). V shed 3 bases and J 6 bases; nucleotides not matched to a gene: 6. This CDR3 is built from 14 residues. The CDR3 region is CASSSGTGRHGYTF. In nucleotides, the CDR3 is TGTGCCAGCAGCTCCGGGACAGGGCGGCATGGCTACACCTTC.

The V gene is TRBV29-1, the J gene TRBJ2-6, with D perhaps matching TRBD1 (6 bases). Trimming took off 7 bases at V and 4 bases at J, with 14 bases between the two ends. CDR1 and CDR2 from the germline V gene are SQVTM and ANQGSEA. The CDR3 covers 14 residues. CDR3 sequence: CSATDSAGANVLTF. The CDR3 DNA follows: TGCAGCGCCACGGACAGTGCCGGGGCCAACGTCCTGACTTTC.

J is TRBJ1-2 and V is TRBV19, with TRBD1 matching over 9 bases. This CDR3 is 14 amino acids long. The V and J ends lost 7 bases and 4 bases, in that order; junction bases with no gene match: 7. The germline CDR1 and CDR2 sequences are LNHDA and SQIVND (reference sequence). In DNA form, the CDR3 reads TGTGCCAGTATTCGGGACAGGGAGACCTATGGCTACACCTTC. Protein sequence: CASIRDRETYGYTF.

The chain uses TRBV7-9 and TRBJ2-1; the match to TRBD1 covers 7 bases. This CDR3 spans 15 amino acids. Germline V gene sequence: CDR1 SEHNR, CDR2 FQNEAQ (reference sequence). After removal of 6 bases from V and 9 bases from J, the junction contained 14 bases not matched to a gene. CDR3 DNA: TGTGCCAGCAGTCCTGAATACGGGACAGTAAGTGAGCAGTTCTTC. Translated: CASSPEYGTVSEQFF. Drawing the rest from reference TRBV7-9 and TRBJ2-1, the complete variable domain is DTGVSQNPRHKITKRGQNVTFRCDPISEHNRLYWYRQTLGQGPEFLTYFQNEAQLEKSRLLSDRFSAERPKGSFSTLEIQRTEQGDSAMYLCASSPEYGTVSEQFFGPGTRLTVL.

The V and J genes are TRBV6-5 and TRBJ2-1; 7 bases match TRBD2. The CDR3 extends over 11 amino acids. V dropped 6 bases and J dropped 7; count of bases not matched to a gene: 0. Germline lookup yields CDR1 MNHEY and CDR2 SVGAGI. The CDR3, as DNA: TGTGCCAGCAGGGGGGGGAATGAGCAGTTCTTC. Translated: CASRGGNEQFF.

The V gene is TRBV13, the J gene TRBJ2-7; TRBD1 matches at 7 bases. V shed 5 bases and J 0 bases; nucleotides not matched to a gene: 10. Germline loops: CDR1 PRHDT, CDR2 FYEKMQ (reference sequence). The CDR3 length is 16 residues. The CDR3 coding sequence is TGTGCCAGCAGCATTAACAGGGGATACCTCTCCTACGAGCAGTACTTC. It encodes CASSINRGYLSYEQYF.

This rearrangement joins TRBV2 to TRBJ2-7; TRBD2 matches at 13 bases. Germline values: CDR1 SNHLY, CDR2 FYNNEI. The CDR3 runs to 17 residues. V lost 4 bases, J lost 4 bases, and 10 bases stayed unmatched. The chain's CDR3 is CASSAFIVTSGGYEQYF. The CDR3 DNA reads TGTGCCAGCAGTGCGTTCATTGTGACTAGCGGGGGGTACGAGCAGTACTTC.

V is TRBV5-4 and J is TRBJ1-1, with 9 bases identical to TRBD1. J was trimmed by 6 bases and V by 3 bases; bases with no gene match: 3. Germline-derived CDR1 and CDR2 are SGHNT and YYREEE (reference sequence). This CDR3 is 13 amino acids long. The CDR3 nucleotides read TGTGCCAGCAGCTCACAGGGGGCGGCTGAAGCTTTCTTT. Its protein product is CASSSQGAAEAFF.

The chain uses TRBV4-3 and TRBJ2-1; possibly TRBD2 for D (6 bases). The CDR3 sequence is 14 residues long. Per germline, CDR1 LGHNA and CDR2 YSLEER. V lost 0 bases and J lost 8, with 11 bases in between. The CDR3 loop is CASSQEVAEDEQFF. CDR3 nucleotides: TGCGCCAGCAGCCAAGAGGTAGCGGAGGATGAGCAGTTCTTC.

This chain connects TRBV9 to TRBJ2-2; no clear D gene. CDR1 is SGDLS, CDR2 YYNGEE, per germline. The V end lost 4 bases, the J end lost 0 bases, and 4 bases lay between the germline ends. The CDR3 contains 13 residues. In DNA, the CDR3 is TGTGCCAGCAGCCCCTCGAACACCGGGGAGCTGTTTTTT. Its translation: CASSPSNTGELFF. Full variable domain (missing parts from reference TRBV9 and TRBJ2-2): DSGVTQTPKHLITATGQRVTLRCSPRSGDLSVYWYQQSLDQGLQFLIQYYNGEERAKGNILERFSAQQFPDLHSELNLSSLELGDSALYFCASSPSNTGELFFGEGSRLTVL.

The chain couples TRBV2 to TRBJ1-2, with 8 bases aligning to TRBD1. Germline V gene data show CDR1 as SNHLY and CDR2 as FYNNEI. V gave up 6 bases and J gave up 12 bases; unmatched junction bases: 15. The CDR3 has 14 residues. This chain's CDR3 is CASRDRAYSWSDTF. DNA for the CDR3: TGTGCCAGCAGGGACAGGGCTTATTCTTGGTCTGACACCTTC.